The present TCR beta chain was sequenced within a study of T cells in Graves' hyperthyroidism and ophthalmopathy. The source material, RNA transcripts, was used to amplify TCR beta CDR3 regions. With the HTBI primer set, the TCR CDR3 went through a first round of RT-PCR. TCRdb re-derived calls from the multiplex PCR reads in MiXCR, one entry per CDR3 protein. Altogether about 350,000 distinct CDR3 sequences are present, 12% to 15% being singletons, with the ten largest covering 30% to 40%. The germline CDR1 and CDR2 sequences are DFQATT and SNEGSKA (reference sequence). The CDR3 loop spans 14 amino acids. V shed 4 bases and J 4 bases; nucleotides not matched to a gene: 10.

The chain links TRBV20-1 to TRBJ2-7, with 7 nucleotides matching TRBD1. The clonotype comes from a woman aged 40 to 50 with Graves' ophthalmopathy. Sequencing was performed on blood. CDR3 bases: TGCAGTGCTATAGGCCGACAGGGTTTATACGAGCAGTACTTC. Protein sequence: CSAIGRQGLYEQYF.